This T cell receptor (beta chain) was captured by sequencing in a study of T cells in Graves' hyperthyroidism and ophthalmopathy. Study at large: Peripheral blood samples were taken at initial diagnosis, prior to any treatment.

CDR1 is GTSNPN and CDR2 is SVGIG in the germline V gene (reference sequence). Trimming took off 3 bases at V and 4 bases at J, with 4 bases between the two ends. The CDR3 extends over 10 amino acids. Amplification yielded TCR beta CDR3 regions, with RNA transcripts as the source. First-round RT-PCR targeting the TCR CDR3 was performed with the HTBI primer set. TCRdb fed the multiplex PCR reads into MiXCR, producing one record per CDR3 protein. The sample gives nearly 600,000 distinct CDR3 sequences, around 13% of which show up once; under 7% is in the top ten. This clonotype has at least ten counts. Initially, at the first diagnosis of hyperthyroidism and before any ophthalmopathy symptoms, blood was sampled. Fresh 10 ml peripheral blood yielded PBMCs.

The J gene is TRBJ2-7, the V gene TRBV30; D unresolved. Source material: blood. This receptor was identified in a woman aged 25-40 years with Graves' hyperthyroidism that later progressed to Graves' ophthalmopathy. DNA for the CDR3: TGTGCCTGGAGAGATTACGAGCAGTACTTC. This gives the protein CAWRDYEQYF.